The present entry profiles one T cell receptor beta chain with its context. Germline CDR1 reads GTSNPN; CDR2 reads SVGIG (reference sequence). V was pared by 4 bases and J by 4 bases, with 11 bases between. This CDR3 has 13 residues. This specimen comes from a study of cytomegalovirus exposure and HLA in healthy donors. Whole-study context: One earlier analysis, a look at roughly 170 million T cells, found fewer than 140 million unique TCR beta sequences.

PCR primers comprised 60 Vbeta and 13 Jbeta primers. Data came from immunoSEQ multiplex PCR; TCRdb stores just in-frame clones and leaves some out. Seen here are some 90,000 clones, approximately 70% observed once, and the top ten hold 2% to 2.5%. The specimen was PBMCs. The receptor's source is a man in his fifties or sixties in good health and CMV-seronegative. The rearrangement joins TRBV30 to TRBJ2-1; maybe TRBD2 (7 bases). The chain's CDR3 is CAWNAGAYNEQFF. CDR3 DNA sequence: TGTGCCTGGAACGCGGGGGCATACAATGAGCAGTTCTTC.